These T cell receptor beta chains were read from a single sample in a study of radiotherapy plus CTLA-4 blockade in lung cancer. The data were produced by immunoSEQ multiplex PCR, yet TCRdb's version contains in-frame clones alone and is incomplete. The sample includes around 29,000 clones, 75% to 85% of them seen just once. The input for sequencing was peripheral blood, taken from a patient treated with radiotherapy plus ipilimumab. The receptors were sampled from a human donor with non-small cell lung cancer that progressed on radiotherapy plus ipilimumab. Each CDR3 is given with its conserved first and last residue. D genes are given only for firm matches.

>NA|TRBV4-3
CASSQPGTDTQYF
>NA|TRBV2
CASSRIKDTEAFF
>TRBD1|TRBV19
CASKTTGGRSPLHF
>TRBD2|TRBV5-4
CASSRDYGYEQYF
>TRBD2|TRBV4-2
CASSQASGGARSGDTQYF
>NA|TRBV7-9
CASSRIQGPEAFF
>NA|TRBV4-3
CASSQDEFGTEAFF
>TRBD1|TRBV5-1
CASSPGQGGYEQYF
>NA|TRBV7-2
CASSPGPRRAGYTF
>TRBD1|TRBV15
CATSRDYTGGNTGELFF
>TRBD1|TRBV11-1
CASSDRDRVGDTQYF
>TRBD1|TRBV9
CASSVEGTGRHEQYF
>TRBD1|TRBV5-6
CASSLGVTGGTDTQYF
>TRBD1|TRBV5-4
CASSPLGTGTDTQYF
>NA|TRBV27
CASSLAPQGSEAFF
>TRBD1|TRBV10-3
CAIRQSRQGVDEQYF
>NA|TRBV7-2
CASSDSNQPQHF
>NA|TRBV7-2
CASSLTAGRGTEAFF
>TRBD1|TRBV4-2
CASSTGTGLRTDTQYF
>TRBD1|TRBV6-1
CASSWDRKNTEAFF
>TRBD2|TRBV9
CASSVAWRAGNRDTQYF
>NA|TRBV19
CASSITAGVYNEQFF
>TRBD1|TRBV9
CASSLTGAGVNTEAFF
>TRBD1|TRBV7-2
CASRLGGERSPLHF
>TRBD1|TRBV19
CASRKDRGYYNEQFF
>NA|TRBV5-4
CASSLALGANVLTF
>NA|TRBV20-1
CSRAYYNEQFF
>TRBD2|TRBV9
CASSVSRTSGGQRTDTQYF
>NA|TRBV2
CASSELPGETQYF
>TRBD1|TRBV6-5
CASSYSTGATEAFF
>TRBD1|TRBV23-1
CASGPRTGAESNQPQHF
>NA|TRBV12-2
CASRLARESAGNTIYF
>NA|TRBV27
CASTSGLHYEQYF
>NA|TRBV19
CATREHYGYTF
>TRBD2|TRBV5-6
CASSLKRGGETQYF
>NA|TRBV12-5
CASAQGLNTEAFF
>TRBD1|TRBV19
CASSRDRVNTEAFF
>NA|TRBV15
CATSRVSFGTQYF
>NA|TRBV6-1
CASSEGGRLTLNSPLHF
>NA|TRBV7-2
CASSLLWGQQETQYF
>TRBD1|TRBV4-2
CASNRDRGNNEQFF